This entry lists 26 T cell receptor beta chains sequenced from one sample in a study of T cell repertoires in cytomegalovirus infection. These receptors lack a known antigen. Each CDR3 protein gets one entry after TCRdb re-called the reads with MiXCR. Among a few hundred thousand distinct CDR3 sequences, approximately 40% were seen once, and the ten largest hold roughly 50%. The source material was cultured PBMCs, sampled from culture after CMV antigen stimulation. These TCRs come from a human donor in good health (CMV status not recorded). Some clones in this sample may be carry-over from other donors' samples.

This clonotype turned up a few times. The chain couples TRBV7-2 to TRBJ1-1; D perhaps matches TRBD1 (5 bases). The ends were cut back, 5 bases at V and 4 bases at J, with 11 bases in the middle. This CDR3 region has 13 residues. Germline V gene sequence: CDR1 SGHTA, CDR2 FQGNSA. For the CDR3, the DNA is TGTGCCAGCAGCCAGGGCACGGGCACTGAAGCTTTCTTT. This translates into CASSQGTGTEAFF.

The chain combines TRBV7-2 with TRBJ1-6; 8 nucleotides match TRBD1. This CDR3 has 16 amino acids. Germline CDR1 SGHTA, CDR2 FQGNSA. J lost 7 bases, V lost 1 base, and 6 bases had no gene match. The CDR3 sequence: CASSLVGTGGNSPLHF. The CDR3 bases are TGTGCCAGCAGCTTAGTAGGAACAGGGGGAAATTCACCCCTCCACTTT.

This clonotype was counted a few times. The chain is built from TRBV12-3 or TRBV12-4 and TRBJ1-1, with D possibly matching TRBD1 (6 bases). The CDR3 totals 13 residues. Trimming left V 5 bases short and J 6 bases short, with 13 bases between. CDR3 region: CASSPPGDSEAFF. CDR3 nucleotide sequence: TGTGCCAGCAGTCCCCCAGGGGATTCTGAAGCTTTCTTT.

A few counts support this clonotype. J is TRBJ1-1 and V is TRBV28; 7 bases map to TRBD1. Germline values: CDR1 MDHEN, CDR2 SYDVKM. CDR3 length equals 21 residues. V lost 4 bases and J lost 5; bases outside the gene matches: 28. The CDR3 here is CASSSTSPFYRGSKTGTEAFF. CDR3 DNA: TGTGCCAGCAGTTCCACATCTCCCTTTTACAGGGGCTCAAAAACGGGGACTGAAGCTTTCTTT.

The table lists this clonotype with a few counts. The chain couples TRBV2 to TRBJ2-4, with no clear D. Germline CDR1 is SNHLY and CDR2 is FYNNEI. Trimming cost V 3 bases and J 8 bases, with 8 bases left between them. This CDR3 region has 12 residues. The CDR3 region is CASSDLLHIQYF. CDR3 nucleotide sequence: TGTGCCAGCAGTGACCTCCTTCACATTCAGTACTTC.

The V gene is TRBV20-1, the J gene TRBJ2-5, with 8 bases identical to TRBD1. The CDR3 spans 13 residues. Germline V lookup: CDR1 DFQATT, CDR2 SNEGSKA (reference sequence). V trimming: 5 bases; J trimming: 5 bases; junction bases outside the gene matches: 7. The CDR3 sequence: CSAPKTGGETQYF. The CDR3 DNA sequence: TGCAGTGCTCCTAAAACAGGGGGGGAGACCCAGTACTTC.

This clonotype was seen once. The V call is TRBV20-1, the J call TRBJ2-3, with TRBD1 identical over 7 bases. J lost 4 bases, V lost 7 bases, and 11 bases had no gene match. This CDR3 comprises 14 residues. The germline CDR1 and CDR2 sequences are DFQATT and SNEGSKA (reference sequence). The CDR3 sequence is CSVVEGAGSDTQYF. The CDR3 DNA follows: TGCAGTGTCGTCGAGGGGGCCGGATCAGATACGCAGTATTTT.

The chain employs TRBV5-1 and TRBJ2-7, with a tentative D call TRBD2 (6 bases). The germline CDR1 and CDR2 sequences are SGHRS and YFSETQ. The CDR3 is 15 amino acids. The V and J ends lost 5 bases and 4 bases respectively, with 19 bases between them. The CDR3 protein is CASRVGGEGGYEQYF. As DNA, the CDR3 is TGCGCCAGCAGAGTCGGGGGAGAAGGTGGTTACGAGCAGTACTTC.

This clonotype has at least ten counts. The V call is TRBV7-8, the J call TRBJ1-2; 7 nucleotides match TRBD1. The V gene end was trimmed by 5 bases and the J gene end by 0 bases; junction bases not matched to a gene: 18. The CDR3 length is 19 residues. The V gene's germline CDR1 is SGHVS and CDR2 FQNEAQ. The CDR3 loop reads CASSLRWGVRGIANYGYTF. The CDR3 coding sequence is TGTGCCAGCAGCCTTAGGTGGGGTGTCAGGGGGATCGCTAACTATGGCTACACCTTC. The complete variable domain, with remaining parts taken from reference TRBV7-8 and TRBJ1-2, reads GAGVSQSPRYKVAKRGQDVALRCDPISGHVSLFWYQQALGQGPEFLTYFQNEAQLDKSGLPSDRFFAERPEGSVSTLKIQRTQQEDSAVYLCASSLRWGVRGIANYGYTFGSGTRLTVV.

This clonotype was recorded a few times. The DNA for the CDR3 is TGTGCCAGCAGCTCGAGCGGGAGCCCCTACGAGCAGTACTTC. It encodes CASSSSGSPYEQYF. This rearrangement joins TRBV7-2 to TRBJ2-7, with 8 nucleotides matching TRBD2. The CDR3 has 14 amino acids. The V gene's germline CDR1 is SGHTA and CDR2 FQGNSA. With 4 bases clipped from V and 2 bases from J, the junction kept 4 bases outside the gene matches.

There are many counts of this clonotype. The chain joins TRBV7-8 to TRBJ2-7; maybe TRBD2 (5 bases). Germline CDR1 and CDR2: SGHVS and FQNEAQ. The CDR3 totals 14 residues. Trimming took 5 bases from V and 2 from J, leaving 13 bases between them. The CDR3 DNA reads TGTGCCAGCAGCCTGGTAGAGGGCACCTACGAGCAGTACTTC. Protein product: CASSLVEGTYEQYF.

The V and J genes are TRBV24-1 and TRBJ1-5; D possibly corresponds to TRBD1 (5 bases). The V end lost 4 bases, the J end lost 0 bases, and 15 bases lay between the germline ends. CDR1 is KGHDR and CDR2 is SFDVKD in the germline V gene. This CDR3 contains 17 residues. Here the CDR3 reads CATSEEGTYFSNQPQHF. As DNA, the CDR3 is TGTGCCACCAGTGAGGAAGGGACTTACTTTAGCAATCAGCCCCAGCATTTT.

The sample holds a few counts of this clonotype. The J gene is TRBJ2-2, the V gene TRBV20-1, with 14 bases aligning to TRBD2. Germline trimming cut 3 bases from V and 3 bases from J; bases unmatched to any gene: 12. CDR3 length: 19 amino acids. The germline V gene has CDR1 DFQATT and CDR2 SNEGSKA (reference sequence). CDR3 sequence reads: CSASWLRLAGGPYTGELFF. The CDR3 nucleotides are TGCAGTGCTAGTTGGCTCCGACTAGCGGGGGGGCCGTACACCGGGGAGCTGTTTTTT.

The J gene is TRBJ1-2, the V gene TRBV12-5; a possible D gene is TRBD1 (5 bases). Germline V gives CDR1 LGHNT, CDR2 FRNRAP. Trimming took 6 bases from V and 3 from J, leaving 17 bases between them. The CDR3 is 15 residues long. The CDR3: CASGPGIGQHYGYTF. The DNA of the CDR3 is TGTGCTAGTGGCCCCGGGATAGGACAACACTATGGCTACACCTTC.

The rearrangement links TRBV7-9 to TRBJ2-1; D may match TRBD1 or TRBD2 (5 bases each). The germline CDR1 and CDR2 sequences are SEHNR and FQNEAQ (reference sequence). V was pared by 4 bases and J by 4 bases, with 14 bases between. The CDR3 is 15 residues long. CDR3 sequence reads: CASSSSLGPYNEQFF. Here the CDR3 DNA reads TGTGCCAGCAGCTCCAGCCTGGGACCTTACAATGAGCAGTTCTTC.

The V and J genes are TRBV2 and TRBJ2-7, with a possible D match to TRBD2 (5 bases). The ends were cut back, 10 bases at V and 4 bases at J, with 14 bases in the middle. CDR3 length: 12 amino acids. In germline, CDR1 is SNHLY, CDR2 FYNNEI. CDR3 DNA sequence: TGTGCCACCCGAGGGTCGGGATACGAGCAGTACTTC. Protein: CATRGSGYEQYF.

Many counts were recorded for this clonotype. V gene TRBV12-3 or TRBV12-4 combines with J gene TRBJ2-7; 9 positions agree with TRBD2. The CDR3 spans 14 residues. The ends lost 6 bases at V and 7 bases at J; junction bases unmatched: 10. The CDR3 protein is CASSPRREGQEQYF. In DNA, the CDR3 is TGTGCCAGCAGCCCCCGGCGGGAGGGCCAAGAGCAGTACTTC.

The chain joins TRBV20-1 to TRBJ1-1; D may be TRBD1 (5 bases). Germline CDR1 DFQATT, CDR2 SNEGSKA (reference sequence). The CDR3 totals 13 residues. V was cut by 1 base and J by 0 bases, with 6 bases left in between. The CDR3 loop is CSARGGVNTEAFF. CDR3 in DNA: TGCAGTGCTAGAGGGGGGGTGAACACTGAAGCTTTCTTT.

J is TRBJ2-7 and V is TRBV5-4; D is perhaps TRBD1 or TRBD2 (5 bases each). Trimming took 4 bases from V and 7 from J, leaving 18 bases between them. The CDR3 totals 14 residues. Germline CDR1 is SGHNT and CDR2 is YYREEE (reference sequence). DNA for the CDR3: TGTGCCAGCAGCCCTAGGCCCCGGGACGGGGAGCAGTACTTC. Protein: CASSPRPRDGEQYF.

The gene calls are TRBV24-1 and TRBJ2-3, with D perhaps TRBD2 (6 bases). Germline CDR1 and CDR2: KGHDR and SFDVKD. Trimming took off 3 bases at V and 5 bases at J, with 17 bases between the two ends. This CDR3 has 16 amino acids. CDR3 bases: TGTGCCACCAGTGATGCGACAGCCGGGAGTCTAGATACGCAGTATTTT. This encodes CATSDATAGSLDTQYF.

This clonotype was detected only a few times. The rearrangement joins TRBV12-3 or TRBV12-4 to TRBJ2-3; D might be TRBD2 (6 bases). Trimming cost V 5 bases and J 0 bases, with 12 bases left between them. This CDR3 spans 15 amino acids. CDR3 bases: TGTGCCAGCAGTCTCCGGGACTTTAGCACAGATACGCAGTATTTT. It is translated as CASSLRDFSTDTQYF.

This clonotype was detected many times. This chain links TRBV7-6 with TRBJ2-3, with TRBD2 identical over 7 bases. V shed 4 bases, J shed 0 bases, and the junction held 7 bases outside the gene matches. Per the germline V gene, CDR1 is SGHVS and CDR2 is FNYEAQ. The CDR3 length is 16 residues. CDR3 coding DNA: TGTGCCAGCAGCTCCTTAGCGGGCGGGAGCACAGATACGCAGTATTTT. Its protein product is CASSSLAGGSTDTQYF. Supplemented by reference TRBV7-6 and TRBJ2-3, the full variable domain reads GAGVSQSPRYKVTKRGQDVALRCDPISGHVSLYWYRQALGQGPEFLTYFNYEAQQDKSGLPNDRFSAERPEGSISTLTIQRTEQRDSAMYRCASSSLAGGSTDTQYFGPGTRLTVL.

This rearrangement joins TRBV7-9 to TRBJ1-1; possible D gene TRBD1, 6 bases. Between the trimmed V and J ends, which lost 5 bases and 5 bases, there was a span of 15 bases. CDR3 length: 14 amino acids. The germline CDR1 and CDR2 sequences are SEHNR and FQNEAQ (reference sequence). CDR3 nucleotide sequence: TGTGCCAGCAGCCCCCACAGGGATGGGACTGAAGCTTTCTTT. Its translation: CASSPHRDGTEAFF.

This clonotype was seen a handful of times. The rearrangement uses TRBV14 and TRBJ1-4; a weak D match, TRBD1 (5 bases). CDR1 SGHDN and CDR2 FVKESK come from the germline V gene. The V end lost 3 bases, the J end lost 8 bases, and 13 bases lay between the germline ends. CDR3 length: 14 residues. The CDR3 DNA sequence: TGTGCCAGCAGCCACGGGACTGACGGGGAAAAACTGTTTTTT. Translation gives CASSHGTDGEKLFF.

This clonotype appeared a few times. The CDR3 sequence is CASSLGGLAGGDIQYF. CDR3 sequence (DNA): TGTGCCAGCAGCTTGGGGGGGCTAGCGGGAGGCGACATTCAGTACTTC. The V and J genes are TRBV5-6 and TRBJ2-4, with TRBD2 matching over 11 bases. The CDR3 is 16 amino acids. Germline lookup yields CDR1 SGHDT and CDR2 YYEEEE. Trimming at V came to 0 bases and at J to 8 bases, leaving 7 bases not matched to a gene.

The DNA for the CDR3 is TGCAGTGCTAGAATAGCGGGAGGGCCTGGTTACGAGCAGTACTTC. This codes for CSARIAGGPGYEQYF. The rearrangement links TRBV20-1 to TRBJ2-7; 11 bases fit TRBD2. Germline V gives CDR1 DFQATT, CDR2 SNEGSKA (reference sequence). This CDR3 has 15 amino acids. The ends lost 2 bases at V and 4 bases at J; junction bases unmatched: 7.